This T cell receptor (beta chain) emerged from a study of cytomegalovirus exposure and HLA in healthy donors. Overall study: A preliminary data release comprised tens of millions of unique TCRs obtained from HLA-typed donors. Study outcomes and limitations: Available immune exposure information covered CMV serostatus only.

A word on this clone: Its antigen is as yet unknown.

A multiplex PCR was run with 60 Vbeta primers and 13 Jbeta primers. Assay used: immunoSEQ multiplex PCR; TCRdb lists only in-frame clones, some missing. The data contain about 130,000 clones, approximately 80% of them singletons. This TCR came from a female donor in good health and CMV-seronegative. The sequenced sample consisted of PBMCs.

CDR3 in amino acids: CASSPSSEGNYGYTF. As DNA, the CDR3 is TGTGCCAGCTCACCAAGCTCGGAGGGTAACTATGGCTACACCTTC. The chain uses TRBV18 and TRBJ1-2, with D unresolved. Germline V lookup: CDR1 KGHSH, CDR2 LQKENI. Trimming removed 2 bases from V and 1 base from J, with 11 bases in between. The CDR3 contains 15 residues. The complete variable domain, with remaining parts taken from reference TRBV18 and TRBJ1-2, reads NAGVMQNPRHLVRRRGQEARLRCSPMKGHSHVYWYRQLPEEGLKFMVYLQKENIIDESGMPKERFSAEFPKEGPSILRIQQVVRGDSAAYFCASSPSSEGNYGYTFGSGTRLTVV.